This TCR beta chain came from a study of tissue T cells after allogeneic stem cell transplantation. This table comes from immunoSEQ multiplex PCR, and its TCRdb copy is limited to in-frame clones, with some not included. This sample carries 5,000 to 6,000 clones, roughly half of them seen once, and the ten largest clones take approximately 9%. Noted time point: mouse harvest day 7 after allogeneic transplant. Each mouse received 10^7 T-cell-depleted marrow cells plus 10^6 splenic CD5+ T cells by tail vein. CDR3 length equals 13 residues. The germline V gene has CDR1 SGHND and CDR2 FRSKSL. The ends were cut back, 3 bases at V and 0 bases at J, with 4 bases in the middle. This clone has a handful of counts. Gene names denote mouse genes. The read is 1 residue too short to cover the CDR3 end, so that end is filled in from the germline J gene.

This receptor was taken from a female BALB/c mouse given C57BL/6 T cells with graft-versus-host disease after an allogeneic hematopoietic cell transplant. V and J are TRBV15 and TRBJ2-4; no firm D call. Sequenced input: gut tissue. CDR3 DNA, as far as it was read: TGTGCCAGCAGTTTCAGTAGTCAAAACACCTTGTAC. It yields the protein CASSFSSQNTLY. The complete CDR3 sequence is CASSFSSQNTLYF.